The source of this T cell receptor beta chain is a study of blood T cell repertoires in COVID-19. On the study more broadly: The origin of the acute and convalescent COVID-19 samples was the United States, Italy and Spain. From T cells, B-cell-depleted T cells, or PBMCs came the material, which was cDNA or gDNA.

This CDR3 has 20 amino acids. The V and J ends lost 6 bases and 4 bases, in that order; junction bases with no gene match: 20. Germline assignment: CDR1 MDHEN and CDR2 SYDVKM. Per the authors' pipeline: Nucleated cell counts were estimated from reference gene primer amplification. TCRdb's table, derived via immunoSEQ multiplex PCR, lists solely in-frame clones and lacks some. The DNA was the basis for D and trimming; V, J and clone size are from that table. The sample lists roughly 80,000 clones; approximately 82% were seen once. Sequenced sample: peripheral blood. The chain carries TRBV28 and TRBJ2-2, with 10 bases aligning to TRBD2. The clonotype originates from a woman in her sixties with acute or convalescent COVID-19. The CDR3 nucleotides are TGTGCCAGCAGCCCTACCCCCGGACTAGCGGATAGGAGTAGCACCGGGGAGCTGTTTTTT. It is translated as CASSPTPGLADRSSTGELFF.